This T cell receptor (beta chain) was sequenced for a study of human T cells and chemical hapten exposure. This clonotype was seen once. CDR1 and CDR2 from the germline V gene are DFQATT and SNEGSKA (reference sequence). The CDR3 totals 15 residues. Trimming left V 1 base short and J 3 bases short, with 15 bases between. In the original analysis: A per-sample median of about 100,000 TCRs was observed, with counts ranging from roughly 20,000 to 750,000. Each CDR3 protein gets one entry after TCRdb re-called the RACE reads with MiXCR. The V and J calls follow TCRdb's processing rather than the paper's. The sample yields under 65,000 distinct CDR3 sequences, 9.4% seen once. The sample's time point: pre-sensitization, week 0. Stated treatment: therapeutic diphenylcyclopropenone sensitization with weekly scalp DPC.

This chain joins TRBV20-1 and TRBJ1-1; D is ambiguous. The sequences come from whole blood, collected in connection with sensitization to the hapten diphenylcyclopropenone (DPC). The TCR sequence derives from a woman in her thirties or forties with alopecia areata. Some clones in this sample may be carry-over from other donors' samples. The CDR3 DNA is TGCAGTGCTAGAGGCCCGGACGGACTGCACACTGAAGCTTTCTTT. This sequence encodes CSARGPDGLHTEAFF.